The T cell receptor (beta chain) under discussion was sequenced for a study of blood T cell repertoires in COVID-19. Across the whole study: Sites across the United States, Italy and Spain contributed samples from acute and convalescent COVID-19. Sample material is recorded as cDNA or gDNA derived from T cells, B-cell-depleted T cells, or PBMCs.

This clone was seen more than once but under ten times. Authors' data handling: Counts of nucleated cells, estimated from reference gene primer amplification, were obtained. TCRdb's copy holds only in-frame clones and misses some; the assay was immunoSEQ multiplex PCR. The DNA gave D and trimming, while V, J and clone size come from that table. Of 70,000 or so clones listed, roughly 90% are singletons. The CDR3 covers 16 residues. The V end was cut by 3 bases, the J end by 0 bases, with 12 bases between. Germline V gene sequence: CDR1 SGHAT, CDR2 FQNNGV. This TCR was sampled from a human donor in a cohort sampled during active COVID-19. The chain has TRBV11-2 and TRBJ1-3; D gene ambiguous. The sequenced material came from peripheral blood. In DNA form, the CDR3 reads TGTGCCAGCAGCTTTAGCATACTCAGCTCTGGAAACACCATATATTTT. It is translated as CASSFSILSSGNTIYF.